This T cell receptor beta chain was found in a study of blood T cell repertoires in COVID-19. Across the study: PBMCs, B-cell-depleted T cells, or T cells provided the cDNA or gDNA that made up the material.

CDR1 SGHTA and CDR2 FQGNSA come from the germline V gene. The CDR3 length is 15 residues. Losses at the gene ends were 1 base for V and 5 bases for J; bases not matched to a gene: 3. Authors' methods: Cell counts per sample came from amplifying reference gene primers. Repertoires were generated with immunoSEQ multiplex PCR, while TCRdb's copy carries only in-frame clones and drops some. Clonal size and the V and J genes are those of that table, whereas D and trimming came from the DNA. The table has roughly 150,000 clones, about 80% seen once; the top ten hold roughly 11%. The rearrangement uses TRBV7-2 and TRBJ1-5; 9 nucleotides align to TRBD1. This receptor was obtained from a man aged 70-80 years with active or convalescent COVID-19. What was sequenced was peripheral blood. The CDR3 sequence: CASSLEQGAYQPQHF. In DNA, the CDR3 is TGTGCCAGCAGCTTAGAACAGGGGGCATATCAGCCCCAGCATTTT.